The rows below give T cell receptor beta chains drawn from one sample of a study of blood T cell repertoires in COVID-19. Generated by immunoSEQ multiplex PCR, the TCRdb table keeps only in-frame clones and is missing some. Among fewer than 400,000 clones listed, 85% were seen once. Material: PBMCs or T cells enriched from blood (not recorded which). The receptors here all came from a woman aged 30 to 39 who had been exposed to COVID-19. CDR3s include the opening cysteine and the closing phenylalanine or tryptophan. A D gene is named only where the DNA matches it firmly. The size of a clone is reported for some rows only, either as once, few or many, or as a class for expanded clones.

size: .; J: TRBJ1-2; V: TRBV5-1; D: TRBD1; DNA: TGCGCCAGCAGCGGGGGACAGGGGGGTAACTATGGCTACACCTTC; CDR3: CASSGGQGGNYGYTF
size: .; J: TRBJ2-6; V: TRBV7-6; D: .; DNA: TGTGCCAGCAGAGATAGGGGGGGATACTCTGGGGCCAACGTCCTGACTTTC; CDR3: CASRDRGGYSGANVLTF
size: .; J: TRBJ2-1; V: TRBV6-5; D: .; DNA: TGTGCCAGCAGTCCCGCGGGGCCAGTTGACAATGAGCAGTTCTTC; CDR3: CASSPAGPVDNEQFF
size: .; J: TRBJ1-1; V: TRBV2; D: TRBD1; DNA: TGTGCCAGCATCGGACAGGGGCACACTGAAGCTTTCTTT; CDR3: CASIGQGHTEAFF
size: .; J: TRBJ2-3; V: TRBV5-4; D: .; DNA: TGTGCCAGCAGCTTGCATAAGGGGCGCGGGAAGGAAGATACGCAGTATTTT; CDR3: CASSLHKGRGKEDTQYF
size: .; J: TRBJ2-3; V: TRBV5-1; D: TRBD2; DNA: TGCGCCAGCAGCTTGGATCGGGGGGACACAGATACGCAGTATTTT; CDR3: CASSLDRGDTDTQYF
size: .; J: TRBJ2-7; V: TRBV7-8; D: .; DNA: TGTGCCAGCAGCTTTCAGGGGGGATCAGCTTACGAGCAGTACTTC; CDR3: CASSFQGGSAYEQYF
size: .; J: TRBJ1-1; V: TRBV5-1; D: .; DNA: TGCGCCAGCAGTCCGATACAGGGTGGGACTGAAGCTTTCTTT; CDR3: CASSPIQGGTEAFF
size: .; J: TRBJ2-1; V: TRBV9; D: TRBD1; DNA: TGTGCCAGCAGCGGACAGGGTTTGTGGAATGAGCAGTTCTTC; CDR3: CASSGQGLWNEQFF
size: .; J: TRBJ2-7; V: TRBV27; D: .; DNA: TGTGCCAGCAGTTTAAAGTTCTCCCTACTAAACTCCTACGAGCAGTACTTC; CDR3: CASSLKFSLLNSYEQYF
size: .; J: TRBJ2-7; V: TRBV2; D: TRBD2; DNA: TGTGCCAGCAGTGGTTTTGAGCGGGGGCCCTCCTACGAGCAGTACTTC; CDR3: CASSGFERGPSYEQYF
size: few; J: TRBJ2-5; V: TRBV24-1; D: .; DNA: TGTGCCACCAGTAAAGAGAGGCAAGAGACCCAGTACTTC; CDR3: CATSKERQETQYF
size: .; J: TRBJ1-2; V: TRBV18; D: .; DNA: TGTGCCAGCTCACCCCGAGAGAGGCCCGCTAACTATGGCTACACCTTC; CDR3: CASSPRERPANYGYTF
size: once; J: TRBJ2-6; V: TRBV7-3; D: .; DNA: TGTGCCAGCAGCTTATGGGCTCCGGGCAGGGCTGGGGCCAACGTCCTGACTTTC; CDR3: CASSLWAPGRAGANVLTF
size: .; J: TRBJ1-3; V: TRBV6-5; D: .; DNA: TGTGCCAGCAGTTCCCAGACGGAGATTCGAAACACCATATATTTT; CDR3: CASSSQTEIRNTIYF
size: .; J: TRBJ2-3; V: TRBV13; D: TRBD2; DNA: TGTGCCAGCAGCTTAAAGGTGGCGGGAGGTGCAGATACGCAGTATTTT; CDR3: CASSLKVAGGADTQYF
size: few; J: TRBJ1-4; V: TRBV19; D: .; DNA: TGTGCCAGTAGCGGAGGGTTCCGGGAAAAACTGTTTTTT; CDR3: CASSGGFREKLFF
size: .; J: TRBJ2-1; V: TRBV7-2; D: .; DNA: TGTGCCAGCAGCTTAGCGGGCGCGGGGGCGGGGAACAATGAGCAGTTCTTC; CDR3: CASSLAGAGAGNNEQFF
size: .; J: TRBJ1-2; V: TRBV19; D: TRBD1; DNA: TGTGCCACTCGTGGACAGGGCGAACTTCCCATCTATGGCTACACCTTC; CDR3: CATRGQGELPIYGYTF
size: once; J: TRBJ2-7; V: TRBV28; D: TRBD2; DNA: TGTGCCAGCAGCCAGACTAGCGCCAACTACGAGCAGTACTTC; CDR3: CASSQTSANYEQYF
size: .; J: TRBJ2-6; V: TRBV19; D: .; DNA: TGTGCCAGTAGTATAGGAACAGGTAGTGGGGCCAACGTCCTGACTTTC; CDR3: CASSIGTGSGANVLTF
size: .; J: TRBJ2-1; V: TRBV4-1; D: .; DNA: TGCGCCAGCAGCCAAAGCCCGGGACAAAGGGATGAGCAGTTCTTC; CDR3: CASSQSPGQRDEQFF
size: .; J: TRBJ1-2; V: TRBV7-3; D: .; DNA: TGTGCCAGCAGCTTAAGGCGAGGTGATGGCTACACCTTC; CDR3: CASSLRRGDGYTF
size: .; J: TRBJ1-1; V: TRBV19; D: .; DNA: TGTGCCAGTAGTTTAACAGGGAGGGCTGAAGCTTTCTTT; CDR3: CASSLTGRAEAFF
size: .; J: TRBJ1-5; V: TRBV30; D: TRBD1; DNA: TGTGCCTGGGGGCACAGGGGGTCGCATCAGCCCCAGCATTTT; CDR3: CAWGHRGSHQPQHF
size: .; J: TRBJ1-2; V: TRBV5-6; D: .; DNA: TGTGCCAGCAGCTTGGACGCGGGGGTAGGCTACACCTTC; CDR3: CASSLDAGVGYTF
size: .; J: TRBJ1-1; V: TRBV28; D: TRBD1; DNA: TGTGCCAGCGAAGGGACAGCCCCTAAAGCTTTCTTT; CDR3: CASEGTAPKAFF
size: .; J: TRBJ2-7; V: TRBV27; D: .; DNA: TGTGCCAGCAGAGATCCAGGGTACGAGCAGTACTTC; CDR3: CASRDPGYEQYF
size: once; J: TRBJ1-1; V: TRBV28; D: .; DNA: TGTGCCAGCAGTTTATCCGCGAGAGGGACTGAAGCTTTCTTT; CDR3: CASSLSARGTEAFF
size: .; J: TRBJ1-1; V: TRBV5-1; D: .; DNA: TGCGCCAGCAGCTTACAGGGAGGGGTGAACACTGAAGCTTTCTTT; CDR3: CASSLQGGVNTEAFF
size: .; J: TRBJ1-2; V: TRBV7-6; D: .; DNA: TGTGCCAGCAGCTCCACAGGGTCTTCTAACTATGGCTACACCTTC; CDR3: CASSSTGSSNYGYTF
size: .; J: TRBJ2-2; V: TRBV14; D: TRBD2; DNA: TGTGCCAGCAGCCGCATAGCGGGAGCGGGCGGGGAGCTGTTTTTT; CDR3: CASSRIAGAGGELFF
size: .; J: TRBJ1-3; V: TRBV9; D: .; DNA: TGTGCCAGCAGCGCCGCCGGGGGGACCGCGCTAAACACCATATATTTT; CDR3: CASSAAGGTALNTIYF
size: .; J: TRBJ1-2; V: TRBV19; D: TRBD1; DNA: TGTGCCAGTAGTATCTTATTGGGACAGAGCTATGGCTACACCTTC; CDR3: CASSILLGQSYGYTF
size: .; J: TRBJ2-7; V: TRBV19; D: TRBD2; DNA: TGTGCCAGTAGTATCGGGACTAGCGGGACCCACGAGCAGTACTTC; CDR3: CASSIGTSGTHEQYF
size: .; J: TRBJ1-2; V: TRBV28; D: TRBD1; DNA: TGTGCCAGCACCCTGGACAGGGGGCGTTATGGCTACACCTTC; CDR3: CASTLDRGRYGYTF
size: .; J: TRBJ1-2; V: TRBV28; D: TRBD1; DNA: TGTGCCAGCAGTCTACAGGGGATCGAGGGCTACACCTTC; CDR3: CASSLQGIEGYTF
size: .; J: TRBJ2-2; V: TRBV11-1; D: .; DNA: TGTGCCAGCAAGGGGCCCGGGGAGCTGTTTTTT; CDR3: CASKGPGELFF